A selection of T cell receptor beta chains follows, all from one sample in a study of beta chain features in type 1 diabetes. Data came from immunoSEQ multiplex PCR; TCRdb stores just in-frame clones and leaves some out. The sample records 620,000 or so clones, roughly 16% being singletons. Sequencing used naive CD4+ T cells from blood. These receptors were collected from a man between 18 and 29 years old in good health. Each CDR3 is given with its conserved first and last residue. Fields, in order: clone size, D gene, J gene, V gene, CDR3 protein, CDR3 DNA. The D gene is left open where the match is weak. A clone size is listed for some rows: how often the clone was seen (once, few, many), or a class if it is expanded.

few | TRBD1 | TRBJ1-1 | TRBV18 | CASSSRVRDRGESEAFF | TGTGCCAGCTCATCCAGGGTCCGGGACAGGGGAGAGTCTGAAGCTTTCTTT
. | . | TRBJ2-1 | TRBV6-6 | CASTIIGHEQFF | TGTGCCAGCACTATCATCGGGCATGAGCAGTTCTTC
. | . | TRBJ1-5 | TRBV30 | CAWSLGGNQPQHF | TGTGCCTGGAGCTTAGGGGGCAATCAGCCCCAGCATTTT
few | TRBD1 | TRBJ1-4 | TRBV9 | CASSAGQGNEKLFF | TGTGCCAGCAGCGCGGGACAGGGAAATGAAAAACTGTTTTTT
. | TRBD2 | TRBJ2-2 | TRBV4-2 | CASSPFTGGYTGELFF | TGTGCCAGCAGCCCCTTTACGGGGGGGTACACCGGGGAGCTGTTTTTT
. | TRBD1 | TRBJ1-2 | TRBV27 | CASSTVKGANYGYTF | TGTGCCAGCAGTACGGTCAAGGGGGCGAACTATGGCTACACCTTC
few | . | TRBJ1-1 | TRBV2 | CASSGSTEAFF | TGTGCCAGCAGTGGATCCACTGAAGCTTTCTTT
. | TRBD1 | TRBJ2-7 | TRBV6-6 | CASSNEWTGSYEQYF | TGTGCCAGCAGTAACGAGTGGACAGGCTCCTACGAGCAGTACTTC
. | . | TRBJ2-1 | TRBV7-8 | CASRLWRDPFNEQFF | TGTGCCAGCAGGCTTTGGCGGGATCCCTTTAATGAGCAGTTCTTC
few | . | TRBJ1-2 | TRBV7-9 | CASSFGNYGYTF | TGTGCCAGCAGCTTCGGTAACTATGGCTACACCTTC
few | TRBD1 | TRBJ1-2 | TRBV7-2 | CASSSGQGRTYGYTF | TGTGCCAGCAGCTCGGGACAGGGCAGAACATATGGCTACACCTTC
. | . | TRBJ1-1 | TRBV7-9 | CASSRLPDRAFF | TGTGCCAGCAGCCGACTACCGGATCGAGCTTTCTTT
. | . | TRBJ2-6 | TRBV28 | CASSSQGTGANVLTF | TGTGCCAGCAGTTCCCAGGGTACTGGGGCCAACGTCCTGACTTTC
few | . | TRBJ2-1 | TRBV5-1 | CASSFNQVSYNEQFF | TGCGCCAGCAGCTTTAATCAAGTCTCCTACAATGAGCAGTTCTTC
few | TRBD2 | TRBJ2-7 | TRBV2 | CASSESGGWEQYF | TGTGCCAGCAGTGAAAGCGGGGGCTGGGAGCAGTACTTC
. | . | TRBJ1-2 | TRBV28 | CASSLWMLSGVGYTF | TGTGCCAGCAGTTTATGGATGTTATCAGGGGTTGGCTACACCTTC
few | . | TRBJ2-4 | TRBV20-1 | CSARVENIQYF | TGCAGTGCTAGAGTGGAAAACATTCAGTACTTC
few | . | TRBJ1-5 | TRBV2 | CASSEARAGPNQPQHF | TGTGCCAGCAGTGAAGCGAGAGCAGGCCCCAATCAGCCCCAGCATTTT
few | . | TRBJ2-5 | TRBV7-2 | CASSLNGGAETQYF | TGTGCCAGCAGCTTAAACGGGGGTGCGGAGACCCAGTACTTC
few | TRBD1 | TRBJ1-1 | TRBV7-2 | CASSLGQMNTEAFF | TGTGCCAGCAGCTTGGGACAGATGAACACTGAAGCTTTCTTT
few | . | TRBJ2-7 | TRBV7-2 | CASSGQPIESYEQYF | TGTGCCAGCAGTGGACAGCCGATAGAGTCCTACGAGCAGTACTTC
. | TRBD1 | TRBJ1-2 | TRBV27 | CASSRQGTNYGYTF | TGTGCCAGCAGCAGACAGGGAACTAACTATGGCTACACCTTC
few | TRBD2 | TRBJ2-7 | TRBV7-3 | CASSSRKGATSGRLYEQYF | TGTGCCAGCAGCTCCAGGAAGGGGGCAACTAGCGGGAGGTTGTACGAGCAGTACTTC
few | TRBD1 | TRBJ1-2 | TRBV30 | CAWSVGRTGLKNGYTF | TGTGCCTGGAGTGTAGGCAGGACAGGGCTGAAGAATGGCTACACCTTC
few | . | TRBJ2-2 | TRBV19 | CASSIHGELFF | TGTGCCAGTAGTATCCACGGGGAGCTGTTTTTT
. | . | TRBJ1-2 | TRBV7-3 | CASSLSPGEYGYTF | TGTGCCAGCAGCTTAAGTCCAGGGGAGTATGGCTACACCTTC
. | TRBD2 | TRBJ2-7 | TRBV6-4 | CASSLEAGGPYEQYF | TGTGCCAGCAGTCTTGAAGCGGGGGGACCCTACGAGCAGTACTTC
few | . | TRBJ1-2 | TRBV11-2 | CASSLDRPYGYTF | TGTGCCAGCAGCCTAGACAGGCCCTATGGCTACACCTTC
. | TRBD1 | TRBJ2-5 | TRBV6-5 | CASSPPGGGETQYF | TGTGCCAGCAGTCCACCAGGGGGCGGAGAGACCCAGTACTTC
few | . | TRBJ2-7 | TRBV7-9 | CASSLGLGQTYEQYF | TGTGCCAGCAGCTTAGGTTTAGGACAAACCTACGAGCAGTACTTC
. | TRBD1 | TRBJ2-5 | TRBV18 | CASSPFDRAETQYF | TGTGCCAGCTCACCATTCGACAGGGCAGAGACCCAGTACTTC
. | . | TRBJ2-3 | TRBV30 | CAWALGTDTQYF | TGTGCCTGGGCCCTAGGCACAGATACGCAGTATTTT
few | TRBD2 | TRBJ2-1 | TRBV6-5 | CASSYSSGAPYNEQFF | TGTGCCAGCAGTTACTCTAGCGGGGCACCCTACAATGAGCAGTTCTTC
few | . | TRBJ2-7 | TRBV30 | CAWSVHNLGYEQYF | TGTGCCTGGAGTGTACACAACCTCGGCTACGAGCAGTACTTC
. | TRBD2 | TRBJ2-7 | TRBV7-2 | CASSPRTSGEFPYEQYF | TGTGCCAGCAGCCCCAGGACTAGCGGGGAATTCCCCTACGAGCAGTACTTC
few | TRBD1 | TRBJ1-2 | TRBV5-1 | CASSPPGQGFHGYTF | TGCGCCAGCAGCCCGCCGGGACAGGGTTTCCATGGCTACACCTTC
few | . | TRBJ1-1 | TRBV7-9 | CASEIRELAEAFF | TGTGCCAGCGAAATCAGGGAGTTAGCTGAAGCTTTCTTT
few | . | TRBJ2-1 | TRBV7-3 | CASSEQGFSYNEQFF | TGTGCCAGCAGCGAACAGGGATTTTCCTACAATGAGCAGTTCTTC
few | . | TRBJ2-7 | TRBV27 | CASTMRWFYEQYF | TGTGCCAGCACCATGAGATGGTTCTACGAGCAGTACTTC
. | TRBD2 | TRBJ2-3 | TRBV5-1 | CASSALAGETDTQYF | TGCGCCAGCAGCGCTCTAGCGGGAGAGACAGATACGCAGTATTTT
few | . | TRBJ2-1 | TRBV6-5 | CASSYSRRKNEQFF | TGTGCCAGCAGTTACTCTCGTCGGAAGAATGAGCAGTTCTTC
. | . | TRBJ2-5 | TRBV21-1 | CASSSLPAAPYTQETQYF | TGTGCCAGCAGCTCCCTCCCAGCGGCTCCCTATACTCAAGAGACCCAGTACTTC
. | TRBD2 | TRBJ2-1 | TRBV7-2 | CASSIRPVAGGPEQFF | TGTGCCAGCAGCATACGGCCAGTTGCGGGGGGACCTGAGCAGTTCTTC
. | . | TRBJ2-3 | TRBV2 | CASSPSPLSGTQYF | TGTGCCAGCAGCCCCTCCCCCCTCAGTGGTACGCAGTATTTT
few | . | TRBJ2-3 | TRBV7-6 | CASSLAGQTSTDTQYF | TGTGCCAGCAGCTTAGCCGGACAGACGAGCACAGATACGCAGTATTTT
few | . | TRBJ2-1 | TRBV5-4 | CASSLSGFNEQFF | TGTGCCAGCAGCTTGTCAGGGTTCAATGAGCAGTTCTTC
few | . | TRBJ1-2 | TRBV20-1 | CSAVGGGYTF | TGCAGTGCTGTCGGGGGAGGCTACACCTTC